What follows are 22 T cell receptor beta chains derived from one specimen sequenced in a study of T-cell memory formation after mild COVID-19. MiXCR, run by TCRdb on the 5' RACE reads, gives a single entry per CDR3 protein. The data show about 140,000 distinct CDR3 sequences, 13% to 15% seen once. The sample comprised PBMCs or a T cell subset sorted from them (not recorded which). The source of these receptors is an adult woman who had mild COVID-19 (a few samples of this study predate the infection). Cell type and time point are not known.

This clonotype was detected a few times. The V and J genes are TRBV7-8 and TRBJ1-2; D perhaps matches TRBD1 (5 bases). Germline lookup yields CDR1 SGHVS and CDR2 FQNEAQ. With 5 bases removed from V and 4 bases from J, the gap between germline ends came to 11 bases. The CDR3 contains 13 residues. Here the CDR3 DNA reads TGTGCCAGCAGCAGACGGGACGGCTATGGCTACACCTTC. It yields the protein CASSRRDGYGYTF. The complete variable domain, with remaining parts taken from reference TRBV7-8 and TRBJ1-2, reads GAGVSQSPRYKVAKRGQDVALRCDPISGHVSLFWYQQALGQGPEFLTYFQNEAQLDKSGLPSDRFFAERPEGSVSTLKIQRTQQEDSAVYLCASSRRDGYGYTFGSGTRLTVV.

This clonotype was seen a handful of times. The genes are TRBV7-2 and TRBJ2-3, with unresolved D. The CDR3 has 18 amino acids. Trimming cost V 2 bases and J 1 base, with 19 bases left between them. CDR1 is SGHTA and CDR2 is FQGNSA in the germline V gene. The CDR3 region is CASSLRYLSSTRTDTQYF. The CDR3, as DNA: TGTGCCAGCAGCTTACGGTACTTGAGCTCCACCCGCACAGATACGCAGTATTTT. Drawing the rest from reference TRBV7-2 and TRBJ2-3, the complete variable domain is GAGVSQSPSNKVTEKGKDVELRCDPISGHTALYWYRQSLGQGLEFLIYFQGNSAPDKSGLPSDRFSAERTGGSVSTLTIQRTQQEDSAVYLCASSLRYLSSTRTDTQYFGPGTRLTVL.

Ten or more counts support this clonotype. V usage is TRBV5-6 and J usage is TRBJ2-1, with D possibly TRBD2 on 6 matching bases. The germline gives CDR1 SGHDT, CDR2 YYEEEE. The ends were cut back, 1 base at V and 12 bases at J, with 14 bases in the middle. The CDR3 length is 13 residues. As DNA, the CDR3 is TGTGCCAGCAGCTTGCCGGGGGTGGTTTCGCAGTTCTTC. This encodes CASSLPGVVSQFF.

The gene calls are TRBV29-1 and TRBJ2-7; 8 bases are a match to TRBD1. This CDR3 is built from 13 residues. The V gene's germline CDR1 is SQVTM and CDR2 ANQGSEA. V lost 6 bases, J lost 0 bases, and 4 bases stayed unmatched. This chain's CDR3 is CSVRQGSSYEQYF. CDR3 nucleotides: TGCAGCGTCCGACAGGGGTCCTCCTACGAGCAGTACTTC.

This chain connects TRBV19 to TRBJ1-2; D remains unclear. The CDR3 is made up of 13 amino acids. Germline-derived CDR1 and CDR2 are LNHDA and SQIVND (reference sequence). V lost 3 bases and J lost 4, with 9 bases in between. CDR3 nucleotides: TGTGCCAGTAGTATCGAGTCGAGCTATGGCTACACCTTC. Protein product: CASSIESSYGYTF.

CDR3 protein: CASSPGLPHEQFF. CDR3 DNA: TGTGCCAGCAGCCCGGGACTCCCCCATGAGCAGTTCTTC. V gene TRBV5-4 combines with J gene TRBJ2-1; D is perhaps TRBD2 (6 bases). Trimming removed 4 bases from V and 8 bases from J, with 13 bases in between. There are 13 residues in the CDR3. Germline V gene lookup returns CDR1 SGHNT and CDR2 YYREEE (reference sequence).

The chain has TRBV4-1 and TRBJ1-4; D possibly corresponds to TRBD1 (6 bases). The CDR3 extends over 15 amino acids. V lost 1 base, J lost 8 bases, and 14 bases lay in between. The V gene's germline CDR1 is MGHRA and CDR2 YSYEKL. The CDR3 is CASSQAAPQGEKLFF. The CDR3 DNA is TGCGCCAGCAGCCAAGCCGCCCCGCAGGGGGAAAAACTGTTTTTT.

The chain recombines TRBV7-6 with TRBJ2-1; tentative D call: TRBD2 (6 bases). Germline loops: CDR1 SGHVS, CDR2 FNYEAQ. Trimming took off 1 base at V and 10 bases at J, with 17 bases between the two ends. This CDR3 comprises 15 residues. The CDR3 reads CASSLDDADAGEQFF. CDR3 nucleotide sequence: TGTGCCAGCAGCTTAGACGACGCCGACGCGGGGGAGCAGTTCTTC.

This clonotype was seen a few times. V is TRBV29-1 and J is TRBJ2-3; D ambiguous. The CDR3 sequence is 13 residues long. The germline V and J ends were trimmed by 3 bases and 4 bases, with 11 bases remaining between them. The germline V gene has CDR1 SQVTM and CDR2 ANQGSEA. CDR3 in amino acids: CSVDGEASDTQYF. DNA of the CDR3: TGCAGCGTTGATGGAGAAGCGTCAGATACGCAGTATTTT.

There are a few counts of this clonotype. The J gene is TRBJ2-1, the V gene TRBV6-5; 9 bases match TRBD2. The junction had 21 bases not matched to a gene; V was cut back by 6 bases and J by 12 bases. The germline V gene has CDR1 MNHEY and CDR2 SVGAGI. The CDR3 runs to 17 residues. The DNA of the CDR3 is TGTGCCAGCAGCCACACCAGGGCTAGCGGGGTACTTATGGGGCAGTTCTTC. Translating it yields CASSHTRASGVLMGQFF.

There are a few counts of this clonotype. The chain joins TRBV29-1 to TRBJ2-7; no firm D call. Germline V lookup: CDR1 SQVTM, CDR2 ANQGSEA. This CDR3 is 12 amino acids long. V lost 2 bases to trimming and J lost 3 bases, with 8 bases between them. CDR3 nucleotides: TGCAGCGTTGAACAGTATGGCTACGAGCAGTACTTC. Its translation: CSVEQYGYEQYF.

This clonotype was observed a handful of times. The chain recombines TRBV27 with TRBJ2-2; the match to TRBD1 covers 8 bases. The CDR3 totals 15 residues. The V gene's germline CDR1 is MNHEY and CDR2 SMNVEV (reference sequence). The ends lost 3 bases at V and 1 base at J; junction bases unmatched: 1. This chain's CDR3 is CASSFGTGNTGELFF. CDR3 bases: TGTGCCAGCAGTTTCGGGACAGGGAACACCGGGGAGCTGTTTTTT.

This chain joins TRBV6-5 and TRBJ2-5; no reliable D call. CDR3 size: 13 residues. Deletions cut 2 bases from V and 2 bases from J, with 6 bases between. Germline CDR1 reads MNHEY; CDR2 reads SVGAGI. The CDR3: CASSYGGQETQYF. In nucleotides, the CDR3 is TGTGCCAGCAGTTACGGCGGACAAGAGACCCAGTACTTC.

This clonotype was found a few times. The chain couples TRBV20-1 to TRBJ1-3, with a weak D call TRBD1 (5 bases). In germline, CDR1 is DFQATT, CDR2 SNEGSKA (reference sequence). The CDR3 covers 11 residues. The ends were cut back, 8 bases at V and 7 bases at J, with 12 bases in the middle. The DNA for the CDR3 is TGCAGTACCCCTCGGGGGAACACCATATATTTT. The encoded protein is CSTPRGNTIYF.

The chain employs TRBV15 and TRBJ2-1, with TRBD2 identical over 12 bases. The CDR3 is 16 amino acids. Germline CDR1 LNHNV, CDR2 YYDKDF (reference sequence). Germline trimming cut 3 bases from V and 9 bases from J; bases unmatched to any gene: 9. This CDR3 reads CATSSERLAGAPEQFF. CDR3 DNA sequence: TGTGCCACCAGCAGTGAACGACTAGCGGGAGCACCTGAGCAGTTCTTC.

This clonotype was found a few times. The rearrangement joins TRBV6-4 to TRBJ2-3; 7 bases align to TRBD2. V shed 2 bases and J 5 bases; nucleotides not matched to a gene: 7. Per the germline V gene, CDR1 is MRHNA and CDR2 is SNTAGT. The CDR3 runs 15 residues. CDR3 in DNA: TGTGCCAGCAGTGACGGGCGGGAGTATGGAGATACGCAGTATTTT. Encoded protein: CASSDGREYGDTQYF.

The genes are TRBV7-2 and TRBJ2-4; TRBD1 agrees at 8 bases. Germline V gene lookup returns CDR1 SGHTA and CDR2 FQGNSA. CDR3 length equals 14 residues. J gave up 6 bases and V 3 bases, and 4 bases lay outside the gene matches. The CDR3 is CASSFRQGSNIQYF. DNA of the CDR3: TGTGCCAGCAGCTTCAGACAGGGGTCAAACATTCAGTACTTC.

The rearrangement joins TRBV4-2 to TRBJ1-1; D may be TRBD1 (5 bases). This CDR3 spans 15 amino acids. CDR1 and CDR2 (germline): LGHNA, YNFKEQ. Between the trimmed V and J ends, which lost 4 bases and 6 bases, there was a span of 18 bases. Here the CDR3 reads CASSPEVTVVSEAFF. The CDR3 bases are TGTGCCAGCAGCCCGGAGGTGACAGTGGTCTCTGAAGCTTTCTTT.

This sequence joins TRBV10-3 and TRBJ2-7; perhaps D is TRBD1 or TRBD2 (5 bases each). The germline V gene encodes CDR1 ENHRY and CDR2 SYGVKD. Deletions cut 6 bases from V and 0 bases from J, with 21 bases between. This CDR3 contains 17 residues. CDR3 protein: CAIRRIQRGRLSYEQYF. CDR3 nucleotides: TGTGCCATCAGGCGTATTCAGAGGGGCAGGCTCTCCTACGAGCAGTACTTC.

The V gene is TRBV25-1, the J gene TRBJ2-3, with 7 bases that match TRBD1. This CDR3 is built from 14 residues. The germline gives CDR1 MGHDK, CDR2 SYGVNS. V lost 8 bases, J lost 3 bases, and 8 bases stayed unmatched. CDR3 in DNA: TGTGCCAGCCCTCGACAGGGAAGGACAGATACGCAGTATTTT. Its protein is CASPRQGRTDTQYF.

The chain has TRBV5-1 and TRBJ1-1, with D hard to call. Deletions cut 0 bases from V and 7 bases from J, with 7 bases between. Looked up from germline, CDR1 is SGHRS and CDR2 is YFSETQ. The CDR3 loop spans 12 amino acids. The CDR3 region has the DNA TGCGCCAGCAGCTTGGAGGGAGGTGAAGCTTTCTTT. It translates to CASSLEGGEAFF.

The chain combines TRBV7-9 with TRBJ2-2; D unclear. Germline CDR1 and CDR2: SEHNR and FQNEAQ (reference sequence). The V end lost 2 bases, the J end lost 5 bases, and 3 bases lay between the germline ends. The CDR3 covers 12 residues. CDR3 protein: CASSLTTGELFF. As DNA, the CDR3 is TGTGCCAGCAGCTTAACTACCGGGGAGCTGTTTTTT. The whole variable domain, filled in from reference TRBV7-9 and TRBJ2-2, reads DTGVSQNPRHKITKRGQNVTFRCDPISEHNRLYWYRQTLGQGPEFLTYFQNEAQLEKSRLLSDRFSAERPKGSFSTLEIQRTEQGDSAMYLCASSLTTGELFFGEGSRLTVL.